The rows below give T cell receptor beta chains drawn from one sample of a study of blood T cell repertoires in COVID-19. Profiling relied on immunoSEQ multiplex PCR, and the TCRdb table lists in-frame clones only, not all of them. The data show 350,000 or so clones, almost 90% seen once. Sequenced: PBMCs or T cells enriched from blood (not recorded which). These TCRs come from a woman younger than 45 who had been exposed to COVID-19. CDR3s include the opening cysteine and the closing phenylalanine or tryptophan. A D gene is named only where the DNA matches it firmly. Some rows mark clone size as missing; the rest say once, few, many or name a class of expanded clone.

length,J,V,size,D,CDR3,DNA
15,TRBJ1-5,TRBV5-1,NA,TRBD1,CASSLGDRADQPQHF,TGCGCCAGCAGCTTGGGGGACAGGGCGGATCAGCCCCAGCATTTT
15,TRBJ1-4,TRBV9,NA,TRBD1,CASSGDGTGTEKLFF,TGTGCCAGCAGCGGAGACGGGACAGGGACTGAAAAACTGTTTTTT
14,TRBJ2-5,TRBV7-9,NA,NA,CASSLFTAEETQYF,TGTGCCAGCAGCTTATTCACAGCCGAAGAGACCCAGTACTTC
17,TRBJ1-1,TRBV5-4,NA,NA,CASSLGWGRGVNTEAFF,TGTGCCAGCAGCTTGGGCTGGGGTCGGGGGGTGAACACTGAAGCTTTCTTT
11,TRBJ2-5,TRBV28,NA,NA,CASSTRETQYF,TGTGCCAGCAGCACACGAGAGACCCAGTACTTC
13,TRBJ1-6,TRBV30,NA,TRBD1,CAWRTGGYSPLHF,TGTGCCTGGAGGACAGGGGGTTATTCACCCCTCCACTTT
16,TRBJ2-7,TRBV5-1,NA,TRBD1,CASSQDWTGDLYEQYF,TGCGCCAGCAGCCAGGACTGGACAGGGGACCTCTACGAGCAGTACTTC
14,TRBJ1-5,TRBV19,NA,TRBD1,CATQGVTGGQPQHF,TGTGCCACTCAAGGGGTAACAGGGGGTCAGCCCCAGCATTTT
14,TRBJ2-7,TRBV5-4,few,NA,CASSLEPIDYEQYF,TGTGCCAGCAGCTTGGAGCCAATAGACTACGAGCAGTACTTC
14,TRBJ1-4,TRBV3-1/TRBV3-2,NA,NA,CASSQAGKKEKLFF,TGTGCCAGCAGCCAAGCAGGGAAGAAGGAAAAACTGTTTTTT
16,TRBJ2-1,TRBV21-1,NA,NA,CASSSGLAEAYNEQFF,TGTGCCAGCAGCTCAGGACTAGCGGAAGCCTACAATGAGCAGTTCTTC
16,TRBJ1-5,TRBV28,NA,NA,CASTPGGWDSNQPQHF,TGTGCCAGCACCCCGGGGGGGTGGGATAGCAATCAGCCCCAGCATTTT
13,TRBJ2-5,TRBV12-3/TRBV12-4,few,TRBD2,CASILAGGGTQYF,TGTGCCAGCATTCTAGCGGGAGGGGGGACCCAGTACTTC
15,TRBJ1-2,TRBV7-9,NA,TRBD1,CASSSRTGANYGYTF,TGTGCCAGCAGCTCAAGGACAGGGGCAAACTATGGCTACACCTTC
15,TRBJ1-3,TRBV28,few,TRBD1,CASRSGGHSGNTIYF,TGTGCCAGCAGATCAGGGGGACACTCTGGAAACACCATATATTTT
14,TRBJ2-5,TRBV27,NA,TRBD2,CASSFLAGVETQYF,TGTGCCAGCAGTTTTCTAGCGGGAGTGGAGACCCAGTACTTC
18,TRBJ2-3,TRBV4-1,NA,TRBD2,CASSLLIPLAGGVDTQYF,TGCGCCAGCAGCCTCCTGATCCCACTAGCGGGAGGGGTAGATACGCAGTATTTT
16,TRBJ2-2,TRBV7-8,NA,TRBD1,CASSAPGGAGTGELFF,TGTGCCAGCAGCGCCCCAGGGGGCGCGGGTACCGGGGAGCTGTTTTTT
15,TRBJ2-2,TRBV6-5,NA,TRBD1,CASSPGQDNTGELFF,TGTGCCAGCAGTCCCGGACAGGATAACACCGGGGAGCTGTTTTTT
12,TRBJ1-1,TRBV10-3,once,NA,CAIGRLNTEAFF,TGTGCCATCGGGAGACTTAACACTGAAGCTTTCTTT
17,TRBJ2-3,TRBV24-1,NA,TRBD1,CATSAPRRTGVTDTQYF,TGTGCCACCAGTGCCCCTCGCCGAACAGGGGTCACAGATACGCAGTATTTT
17,TRBJ2-6,TRBV10-3,NA,TRBD1,CAIRGGTGGSGANVLTF,TGTGCCATCAGAGGGGGGACAGGGGGATCTGGGGCCAACGTCCTGACTTTC
15,TRBJ1-3,TRBV30,NA,NA,CAWSMTGASGNTIYF,TGTGCCTGGAGTATGACAGGCGCCTCTGGAAACACCATATATTTT
12,TRBJ2-7,TRBV30,few,NA,CAWSAQGYEQYF,TGTGCCTGGAGTGCTCAGGGCTACGAGCAGTACTTC
11,TRBJ1-2,TRBV3-1/TRBV3-2,once,NA,CASSLLGGYTF,TGTGCCAGCAGCCTACTCGGTGGCTACACCTTC
15,TRBJ1-1,TRBV6-5,NA,TRBD1,CASITTGQAWAEAFF,TGTGCCAGCATCACCACCGGACAGGCCTGGGCGGAAGCTTTCTTT
15,TRBJ1-5,TRBV15,NA,NA,CATSTPVGVGQPQHF,TGTGCCACCAGCACGCCTGTCGGGGTAGGTCAGCCCCAGCATTTT
13,TRBJ1-1,TRBV12-3/TRBV12-4,NA,NA,CASSLVGNTEAFF,TGTGCCAGCAGTTTAGTCGGTAACACTGAAGCTTTCTTT
16,TRBJ1-1,TRBV7-9,NA,TRBD1,CASSERRQGFNTEAFF,TGTGCCAGCAGCGAGCGAAGACAGGGGTTCAACACTGAAGCTTTCTTT
14,TRBJ2-3,TRBV24-1,NA,NA,CATSDPLWADTQYF,TGTGCCACCAGTGATCCCCTCTGGGCCGATACGCAGTATTTT
13,TRBJ2-5,TRBV3-1/TRBV3-2,once,TRBD2,CASTPGGGETQYF,TGTGCCAGCACCCCGGGGGGAGGGGAGACCCAGTACTTC
15,TRBJ2-7,TRBV19,NA,TRBD1,CASSVGTDRSYEQYF,TGTGCCAGTAGCGTTGGGACAGACCGATCCTACGAGCAGTACTTC
16,TRBJ2-2,TRBV5-1,NA,TRBD1,CASSLRTGANTGELFF,TGCGCCAGCAGCTTGCGGACAGGGGCGAACACCGGGGAGCTGTTTTTT
13,TRBJ1-5,TRBV12-3/TRBV12-4,NA,NA,CASSGTGNQPQHF,TGTGCCAGCAGTGGTACAGGGAATCAGCCCCAGCATTTT
13,TRBJ1-6,TRBV14,NA,TRBD1,CASNGQGNSPLHF,TGTGCCAGCAATGGACAGGGAAATTCACCCCTCCACTTT
14,TRBJ1-1,TRBV11-3,few,NA,CASSLGQENTEAFF,TGTGCCAGCAGCTTAGGGCAGGAGAACACTGAAGCTTTCTTT
13,TRBJ2-3,TRBV7-9,NA,NA,CASSLPGTDTQYF,TGTGCCAGCAGCTTACCCGGCACAGATACGCAGTATTTT
12,TRBJ2-3,TRBV29-1,once,NA,CSVGGDGDTQYF,TGCAGCGTTGGGGGGGATGGGGATACGCAGTATTTT
14,TRBJ2-7,TRBV28,NA,TRBD1,CASSRQGGTYEQYF,TGTGCCAGCAGCCGACAGGGGGGGACCTACGAGCAGTACTTC
15,TRBJ2-1,TRBV5-1,NA,TRBD2,CASSAAGVSYNEQFF,TGCGCCAGCAGCGCAGCGGGAGTTTCCTACAATGAGCAGTTCTTC
16,TRBJ1-2,TRBV28,NA,TRBD1,CASSLILGQGGYGYTF,TGTGCCAGCAGTTTAATCCTGGGACAGGGAGGTTATGGCTACACCTTC
14,TRBJ1-5,TRBV6-5,NA,NA,CASRTGRSDQPQHF,TGTGCCAGCAGAACAGGGAGATCAGATCAGCCCCAGCATTTT
13,TRBJ2-7,TRBV5-1,NA,NA,CASSPLVENEQYF,TGCGCCAGCAGCCCCCTGGTAGAAAACGAGCAGTACTTC
14,TRBJ2-7,TRBV5-1,NA,TRBD1,CASSGPGQSYEQYF,TGCGCCAGCAGCGGCCCGGGACAGAGCTACGAGCAGTACTTC
18,TRBJ1-2,TRBV27,NA,TRBD1,CASSSRMRDRIPLTGYTF,TGTGCCAGCAGCTCCAGGATGCGGGACAGGATTCCCTTAACTGGCTACACCTTC
15,TRBJ2-2,TRBV19,NA,NA,CASSIRAGVTGELFF,TGTGCCAGTAGTATTAGGGCAGGGGTTACCGGGGAGCTGTTTTTT
14,TRBJ2-1,TRBV5-1,NA,NA,CATSANPLSVKQFF,TGCGCCACAAGCGCTAACCCCCTCTCGGTTAAGCAGTTCTTC
17,TRBJ1-5,TRBV18,NA,NA,CASSPQGGGTANQPQHF,TGTGCCAGCTCACCGCAGGGAGGGGGAACGGCCAATCAGCCCCAGCATTTT
13,TRBJ1-1,TRBV12-3/TRBV12-4,few,TRBD1,CASSWGGQVEAFF,TGTGCCAGCAGTTGGGGGGGACAGGTTGAAGCTTTCTTT
15,TRBJ2-7,TRBV7-9,once,TRBD1,CASSPGTAASYEQYF,TGTGCCAGCAGCCCGGGGACAGCGGCCTCCTACGAGCAGTACTTC
16,TRBJ2-1,TRBV7-9,NA,TRBD2,CASSSIAGPAPNEQFF,TGTGCCAGCAGTTCTATAGCGGGCCCCGCCCCGAATGAGCAGTTCTTC